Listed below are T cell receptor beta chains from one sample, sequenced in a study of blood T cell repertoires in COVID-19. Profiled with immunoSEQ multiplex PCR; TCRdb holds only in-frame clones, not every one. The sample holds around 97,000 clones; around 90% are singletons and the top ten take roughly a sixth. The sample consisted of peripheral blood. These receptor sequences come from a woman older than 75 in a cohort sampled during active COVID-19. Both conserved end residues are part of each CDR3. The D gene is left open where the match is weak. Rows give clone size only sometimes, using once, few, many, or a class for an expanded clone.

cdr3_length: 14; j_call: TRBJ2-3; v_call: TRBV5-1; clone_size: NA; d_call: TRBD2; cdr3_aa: CASRSLAGGDTQYF; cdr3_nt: TGCGCCAGCAGGTCGCTAGCGGGGGGAGATACGCAGTATTTT
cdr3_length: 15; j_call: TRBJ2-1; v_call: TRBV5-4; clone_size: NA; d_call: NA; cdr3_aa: CASSLLSGEGNEQFF; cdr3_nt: TGTGCCAGCAGCTTGTTATCAGGGGAGGGCAATGAGCAGTTCTTC
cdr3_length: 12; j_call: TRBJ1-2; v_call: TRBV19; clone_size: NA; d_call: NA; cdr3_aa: CASRREPYGYTF; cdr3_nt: TGTGCCAGCAGGCGTGAGCCCTATGGCTACACCTTC
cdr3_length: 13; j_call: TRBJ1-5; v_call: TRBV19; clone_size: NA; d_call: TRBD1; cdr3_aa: CASGTEAHQPQHF; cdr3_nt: TGTGCCAGTGGGACAGAAGCCCATCAGCCCCAGCATTTT
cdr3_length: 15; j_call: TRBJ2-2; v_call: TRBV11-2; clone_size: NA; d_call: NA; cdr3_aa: CASSLSAGPGGELFF; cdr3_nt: TGTGCCAGCAGCTTATCTGCAGGGCCAGGCGGGGAGCTGTTTTTT
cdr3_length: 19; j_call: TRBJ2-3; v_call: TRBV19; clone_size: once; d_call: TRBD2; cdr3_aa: CASSIEGRGSGGPTDTQYF; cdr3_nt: TGTGCCAGTAGTATAGAAGGGCGAGGTAGCGGGGGGCCCACAGATACGCAGTATTTT
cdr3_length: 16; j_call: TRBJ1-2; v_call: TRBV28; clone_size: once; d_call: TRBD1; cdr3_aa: CASSLTGTVDPHGYTF; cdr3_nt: TGTGCCAGCAGTTTAACCGGGACAGTCGATCCCCATGGCTACACCTTC
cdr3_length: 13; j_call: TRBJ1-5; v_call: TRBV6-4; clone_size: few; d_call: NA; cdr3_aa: CASSELPGQPQHF; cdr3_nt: TGTGCCAGCAGTGAGCTGCCGGGTCAGCCCCAGCATTTT
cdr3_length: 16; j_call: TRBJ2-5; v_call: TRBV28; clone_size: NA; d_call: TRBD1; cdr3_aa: CASSFNRGTGQETQYF; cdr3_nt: TGTGCCAGCAGTTTCAATAGGGGGACAGGGCAGGAGACCCAGTACTTC
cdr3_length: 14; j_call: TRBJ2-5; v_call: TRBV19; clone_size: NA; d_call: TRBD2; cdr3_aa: CASTPGGIQETQYF; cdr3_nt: TGTGCCAGTACCCCGGGGGGAATTCAAGAGACCCAGTACTTC
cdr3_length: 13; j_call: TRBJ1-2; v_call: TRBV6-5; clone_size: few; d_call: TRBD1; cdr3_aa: CASSLQGPYGYTF; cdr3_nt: TGTGCCAGCAGCCTACAGGGGCCCTATGGCTACACCTTC
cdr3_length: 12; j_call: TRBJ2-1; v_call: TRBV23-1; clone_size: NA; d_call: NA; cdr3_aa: CASSQSCNEQFF; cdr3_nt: TGCGCCAGCAGTCAGTCGTGTAATGAGCAGTTCTTC
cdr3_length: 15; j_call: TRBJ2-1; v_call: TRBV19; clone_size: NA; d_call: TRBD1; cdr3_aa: CASSIRGQGWGEQFF; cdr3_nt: TGTGCCAGTAGTATTAGGGGACAGGGGTGGGGTGAGCAGTTCTTC
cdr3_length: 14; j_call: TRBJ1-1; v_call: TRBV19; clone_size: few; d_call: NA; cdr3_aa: CASSSRQQNTEAFF; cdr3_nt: TGTGCCAGTAGTTCTCGACAACAGAACACTGAAGCTTTCTTT
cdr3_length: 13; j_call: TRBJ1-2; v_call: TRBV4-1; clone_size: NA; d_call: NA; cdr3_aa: CASSQVEGYGYTF; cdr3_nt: TGCGCCAGCAGCCAAGTCGAGGGATATGGCTACACCTTC
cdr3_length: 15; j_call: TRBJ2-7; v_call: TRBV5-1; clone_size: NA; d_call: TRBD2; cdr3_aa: CASSLLSGSEYEQYF; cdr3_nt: TGCGCCAGCAGCTTGCTTAGCGGGAGTGAGTACGAGCAGTACTTC
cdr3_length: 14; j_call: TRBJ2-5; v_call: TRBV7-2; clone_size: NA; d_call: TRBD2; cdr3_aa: CASSYSGSLETQYF; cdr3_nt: TGTGCCAGCAGCTATAGCGGGAGTCTGGAGACCCAGTACTTC
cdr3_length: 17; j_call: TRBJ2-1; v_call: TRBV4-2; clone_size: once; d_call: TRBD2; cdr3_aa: CASSQNPSGGAYNEQFF; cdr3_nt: TGTGCCAGCAGCCAAAACCCTAGCGGGGGGGCCTACAATGAGCAGTTCTTC
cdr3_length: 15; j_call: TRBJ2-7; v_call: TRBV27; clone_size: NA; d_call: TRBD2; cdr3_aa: CASGPLAGGPYEQYF; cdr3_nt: TGTGCCAGCGGACCACTAGCGGGAGGCCCCTACGAGCAGTACTTC
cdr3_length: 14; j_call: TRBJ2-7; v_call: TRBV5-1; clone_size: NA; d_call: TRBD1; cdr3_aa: CASSSQGQDWEQYF; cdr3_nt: TGCGCCAGCAGCTCCCAGGGACAGGACTGGGAGCAGTACTTC
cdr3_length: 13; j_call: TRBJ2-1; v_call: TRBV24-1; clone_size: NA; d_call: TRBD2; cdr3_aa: CATSLGGINEQFF; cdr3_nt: TGTGCCACCAGTCTCGGGGGGATCAATGAGCAGTTCTTC
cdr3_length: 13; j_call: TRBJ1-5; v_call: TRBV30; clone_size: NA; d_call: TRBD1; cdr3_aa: CASTDRGGQPQHF; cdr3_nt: TGTGCCTCAACGGACAGGGGTGGTCAGCCCCAGCATTTT
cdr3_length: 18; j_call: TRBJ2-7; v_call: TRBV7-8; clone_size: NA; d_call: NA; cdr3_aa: CASSSRGTETSIRREQYF; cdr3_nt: TGTGCCAGCAGCTCAAGGGGTACGGAAACATCTATTCGGCGCGAGCAGTACTTC
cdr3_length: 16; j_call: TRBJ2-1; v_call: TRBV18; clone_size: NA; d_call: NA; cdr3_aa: CASSPQRGATYNEQFF; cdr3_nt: TGTGCCAGCTCACCTCAGCGCGGCGCGACCTACAATGAGCAGTTCTTC
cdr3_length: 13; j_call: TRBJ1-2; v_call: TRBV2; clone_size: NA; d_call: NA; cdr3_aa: CASSLDINYGYTF; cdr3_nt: TGTGCCAGCAGCTTGGACATCAACTATGGCTACACCTTC
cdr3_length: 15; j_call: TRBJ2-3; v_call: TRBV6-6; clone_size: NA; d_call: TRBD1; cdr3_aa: CASSYSGTGTDTQYF; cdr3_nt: TGTGCCAGCAGTTATTCCGGGACAGGCACAGATACGCAGTATTTT
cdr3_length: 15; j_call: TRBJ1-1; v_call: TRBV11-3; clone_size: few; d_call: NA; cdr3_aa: CASSLTVGLHTEAFF; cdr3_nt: TGTGCCAGCAGCTTAACAGTTGGTTTGCACACTGAAGCTTTCTTT
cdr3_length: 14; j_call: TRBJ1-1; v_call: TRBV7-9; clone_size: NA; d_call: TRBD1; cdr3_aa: CASSLAGDRIEAFF; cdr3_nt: TGTGCCAGCAGCTTAGCCGGGGACAGAATTGAAGCTTTCTTT
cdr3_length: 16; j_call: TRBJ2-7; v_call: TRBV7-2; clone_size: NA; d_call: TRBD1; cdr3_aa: CASSLGSGQEAYEQYF; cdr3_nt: TGTGCCAGCAGCTTAGGTTCGGGACAGGAAGCCTACGAGCAGTACTTC
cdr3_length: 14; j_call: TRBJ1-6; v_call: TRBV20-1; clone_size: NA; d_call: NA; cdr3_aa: CSASSLRGNSPLHF; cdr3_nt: TGCAGTGCTAGTTCTCTTCGGGGAAATTCACCCCTCCACTTT
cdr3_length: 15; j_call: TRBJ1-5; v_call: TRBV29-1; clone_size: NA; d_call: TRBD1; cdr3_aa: CSVAATGDGNQPQHF; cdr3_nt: TGCAGCGTCGCTGCAACAGGGGATGGCAATCAGCCCCAGCATTTT
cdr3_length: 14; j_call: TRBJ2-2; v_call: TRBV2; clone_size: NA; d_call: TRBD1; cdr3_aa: CASSRDRAHGELFF; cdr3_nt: TGTGCCAGCAGCCGGGACAGGGCTCACGGGGAGCTGTTTTTT
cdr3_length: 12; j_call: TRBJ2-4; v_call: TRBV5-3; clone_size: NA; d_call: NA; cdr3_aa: CARSKAVGIQYF; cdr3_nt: TGTGCCCGTTCAAAAGCGGTAGGTATTCAGTACTTC